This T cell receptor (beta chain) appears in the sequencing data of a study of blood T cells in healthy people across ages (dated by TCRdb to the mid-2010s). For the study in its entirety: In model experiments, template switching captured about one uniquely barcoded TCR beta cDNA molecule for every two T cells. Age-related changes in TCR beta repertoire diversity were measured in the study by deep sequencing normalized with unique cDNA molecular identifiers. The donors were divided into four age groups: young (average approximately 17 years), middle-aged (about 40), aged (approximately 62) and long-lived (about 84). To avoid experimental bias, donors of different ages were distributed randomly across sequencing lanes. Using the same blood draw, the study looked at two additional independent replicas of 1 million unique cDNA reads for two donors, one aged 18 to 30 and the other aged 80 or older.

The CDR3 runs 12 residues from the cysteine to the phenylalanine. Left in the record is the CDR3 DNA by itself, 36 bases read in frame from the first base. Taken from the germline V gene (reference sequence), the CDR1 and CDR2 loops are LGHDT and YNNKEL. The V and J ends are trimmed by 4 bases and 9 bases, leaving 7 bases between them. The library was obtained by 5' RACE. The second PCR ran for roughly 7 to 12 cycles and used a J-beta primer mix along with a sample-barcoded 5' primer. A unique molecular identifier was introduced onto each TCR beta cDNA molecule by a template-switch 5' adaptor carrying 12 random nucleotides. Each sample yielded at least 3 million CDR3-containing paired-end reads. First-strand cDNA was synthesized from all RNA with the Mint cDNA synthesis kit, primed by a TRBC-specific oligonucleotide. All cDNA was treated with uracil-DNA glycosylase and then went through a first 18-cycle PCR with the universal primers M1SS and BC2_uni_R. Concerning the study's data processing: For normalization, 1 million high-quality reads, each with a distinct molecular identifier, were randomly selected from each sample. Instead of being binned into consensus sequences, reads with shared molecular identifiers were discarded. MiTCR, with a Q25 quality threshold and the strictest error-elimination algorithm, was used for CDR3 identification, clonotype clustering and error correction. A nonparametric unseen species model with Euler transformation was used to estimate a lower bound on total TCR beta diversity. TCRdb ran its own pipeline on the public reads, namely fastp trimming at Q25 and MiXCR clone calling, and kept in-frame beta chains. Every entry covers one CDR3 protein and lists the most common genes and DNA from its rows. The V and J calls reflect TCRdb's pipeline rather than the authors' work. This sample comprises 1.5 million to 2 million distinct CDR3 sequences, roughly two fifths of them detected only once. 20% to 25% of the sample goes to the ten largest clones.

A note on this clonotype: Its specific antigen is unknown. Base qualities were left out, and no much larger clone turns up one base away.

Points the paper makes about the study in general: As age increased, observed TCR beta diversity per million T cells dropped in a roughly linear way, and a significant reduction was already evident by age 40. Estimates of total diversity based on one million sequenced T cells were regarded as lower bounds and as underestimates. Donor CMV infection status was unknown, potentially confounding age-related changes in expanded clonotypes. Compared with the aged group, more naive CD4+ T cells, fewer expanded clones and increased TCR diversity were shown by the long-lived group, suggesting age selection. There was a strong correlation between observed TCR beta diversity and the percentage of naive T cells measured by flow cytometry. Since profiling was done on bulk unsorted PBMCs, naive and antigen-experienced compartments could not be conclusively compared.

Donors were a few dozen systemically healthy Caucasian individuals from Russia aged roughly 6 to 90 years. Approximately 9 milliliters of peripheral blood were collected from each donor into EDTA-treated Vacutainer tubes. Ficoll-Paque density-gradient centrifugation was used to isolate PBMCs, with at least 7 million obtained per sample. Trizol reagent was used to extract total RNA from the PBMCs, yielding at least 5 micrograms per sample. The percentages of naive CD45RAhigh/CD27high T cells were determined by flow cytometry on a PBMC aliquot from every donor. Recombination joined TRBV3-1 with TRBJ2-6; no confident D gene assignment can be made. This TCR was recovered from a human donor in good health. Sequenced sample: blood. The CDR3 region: CASSLNVNVLTF. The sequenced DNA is TGTGCCAGCAGCCTTAACGTCAACGTCCTGACTTTC.